This T cell receptor (beta chain) was found in a study of blood T cell repertoires in COVID-19 (dated by TCRdb to the early 2020s). Context from the whole study: The collaborator samples originated in the United States, Italy and Spain and spanned the acute and convalescent phases of COVID-19. Deeply sampled blood TCRbeta repertoires from subjects exposed to, actively infected with, or recovered from COVID-19 were included in the dataset. Sample metadata almost always included a de-identified subject ID, COVID-19 status, age in years and sex. Samples were obtained from the ongoing ImmuneRACE study (first 160 participants) and from approximately 1,200 subjects provided by 6 global collaborators. Where available, HLA class I and class II types were obtained from metadata supplied by the sample provider rather than from assay-based typing. The repertoires were released in a freely available public database intended as a resource for research on the immune response to SARS-CoV-2. The material from the prospective study consisted of cDNA or gDNA derived from T cells, B-cell-depleted T cells, or PBMCs.

A word on this clone: Its cognate antigen has yet to be identified. No base quality values were provided; no much bigger clone lies one nucleotide off.

Beyond this particular receptor, the publication reports: The amount of clinical and demographic metadata varied by source and participant and was provided uncurated.

Trimming costs V 6 bases and J 0 bases, and their ends lie 23 bases apart. The CDR3, from cysteine to phenylalanine, totals 19 residues. Of all the DNA, just the CDR3 is kept, 57 bases in frame from base 1. The germline V gene gives CDR1 as SNHLY and CDR2 as FYNNEI. TCRbeta CDR3 regions were amplified from genomic DNA using the immunoSEQ Assay, a bias-controlled multiplex PCR. For the original study's pipeline: The number of nucleated cells in each sample was estimated by amplification of reference gene primers within the assay. Sequence reads were collapsed and filtered to measure the absolute abundance of every unique TCRbeta CDR3 rearrangement. For each sample, productive Simpson clonality was calculated as the square root of Simpson's diversity index across productive rearrangements. The immuneACCESS repertoire file appears here via TCRdb, limited to in-frame rearrangements. These files lack a portion of the clones; in checked studies, under half of the deficit traces to unresolved V genes, and the cause of the others is not known. Clone size and the V and J calls come from that table; the DNA yielded D and trimming. The sample contains under 200,000 clones, approximately 90% of them found a single time. The leading ten clones occupy 0.53% of the sample.

The collaborating institutions used their own protocols to collect whole blood in K2EDTA tubes. For TCRbeta analysis, collaborators shipped samples in one of three forms: frozen whole blood, isolated PBMCs, or DNA extracted from either of those sample types. The chain couples TRBV2 to TRBJ1-4; a tentative D call is TRBD1 (6 bases match). The receptor comes from a man aged 50-59 years with acute or convalescent COVID-19. The sequencing sample was made of peripheral blood. The DNA sequence follows: TGTGCCAGCAGCCCCCGGGGGGCCCTTCTTCCTGCAACTAATGAAAAACTGTTTTTT. Its product reads: CASSPRGALLPATNEKLFF.